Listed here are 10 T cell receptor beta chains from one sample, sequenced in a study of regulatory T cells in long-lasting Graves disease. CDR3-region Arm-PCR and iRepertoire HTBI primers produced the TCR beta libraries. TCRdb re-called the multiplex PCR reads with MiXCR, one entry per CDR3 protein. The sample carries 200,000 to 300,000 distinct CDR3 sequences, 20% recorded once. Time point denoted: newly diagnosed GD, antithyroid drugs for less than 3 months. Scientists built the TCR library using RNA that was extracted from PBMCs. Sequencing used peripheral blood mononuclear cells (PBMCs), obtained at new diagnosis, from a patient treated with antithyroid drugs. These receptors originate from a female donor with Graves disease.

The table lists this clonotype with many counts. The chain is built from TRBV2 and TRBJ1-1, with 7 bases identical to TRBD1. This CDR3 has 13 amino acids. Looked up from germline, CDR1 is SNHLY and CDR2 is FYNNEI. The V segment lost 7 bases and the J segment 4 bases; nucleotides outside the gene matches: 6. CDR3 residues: CASKPQGSTEAFF. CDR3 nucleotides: TGTGCCAGCAAACCACAGGGGAGCACTGAAGCTTTCTTT.

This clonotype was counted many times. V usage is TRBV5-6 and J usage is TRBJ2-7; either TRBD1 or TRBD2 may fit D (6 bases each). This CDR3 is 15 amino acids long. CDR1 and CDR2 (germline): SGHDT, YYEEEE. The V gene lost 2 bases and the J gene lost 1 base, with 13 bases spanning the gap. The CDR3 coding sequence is TGTGCCAGCAGCTTCGGTGAAGGGGGGTCCTACGAGCAGTACTTC. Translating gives CASSFGEGGSYEQYF.

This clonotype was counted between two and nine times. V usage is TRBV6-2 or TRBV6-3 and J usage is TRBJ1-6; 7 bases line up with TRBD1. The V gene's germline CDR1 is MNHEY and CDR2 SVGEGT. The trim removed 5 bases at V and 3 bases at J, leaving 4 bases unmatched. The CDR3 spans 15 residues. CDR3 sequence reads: CASSEGQVYNSPLHF. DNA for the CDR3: TGTGCCAGCAGTGAAGGACAGGTCTATAATTCACCCCTCCACTTT.

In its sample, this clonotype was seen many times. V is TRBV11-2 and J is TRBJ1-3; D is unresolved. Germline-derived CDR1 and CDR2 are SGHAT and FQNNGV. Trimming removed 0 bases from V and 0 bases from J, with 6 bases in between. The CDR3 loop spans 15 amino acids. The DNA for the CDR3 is TGTGCCAGCAGCTTAGAACCCAACTCTGGAAACACCATATATTTT. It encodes CASSLEPNSGNTIYF.

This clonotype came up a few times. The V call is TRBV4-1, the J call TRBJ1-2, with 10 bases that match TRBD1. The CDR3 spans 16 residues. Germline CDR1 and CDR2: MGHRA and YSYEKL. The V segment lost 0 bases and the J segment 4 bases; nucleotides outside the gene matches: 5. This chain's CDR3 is CASSQDVGTGVYGYTF. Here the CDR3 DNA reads TGCGCCAGCAGCCAAGATGTGGGGACAGGGGTCTATGGCTACACCTTC.

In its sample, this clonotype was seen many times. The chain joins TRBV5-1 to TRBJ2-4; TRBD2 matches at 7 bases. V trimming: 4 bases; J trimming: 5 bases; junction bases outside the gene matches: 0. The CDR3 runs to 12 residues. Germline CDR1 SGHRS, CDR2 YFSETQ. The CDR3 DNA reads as TGCGCCAGCAGCCGGGGGGAAAACATTCAGTACTTC. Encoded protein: CASSRGENIQYF.

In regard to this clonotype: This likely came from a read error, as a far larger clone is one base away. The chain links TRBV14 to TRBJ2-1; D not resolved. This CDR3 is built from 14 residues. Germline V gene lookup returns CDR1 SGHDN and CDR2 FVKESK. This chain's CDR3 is CASSQDVVGNERFF. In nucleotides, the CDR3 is TGTGCCAGCAGCCAAGATGTGGTGGGCAATGAGCGGTTCTTC.

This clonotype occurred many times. The CDR3: CASSDRGNTQYF. The DNA for the CDR3 is TGTGCCAGCAGCGACAGGGGGAATACGCAGTATTTT. This chain links TRBV6-2 or TRBV6-3 with TRBJ2-3; 9 bases are a match to TRBD1. CDR1 is MNHEY, CDR2 SVGEGT, per germline. V lost 6 bases, J lost 7 bases, and 2 bases stayed unmatched. The CDR3 sequence is 12 residues long.

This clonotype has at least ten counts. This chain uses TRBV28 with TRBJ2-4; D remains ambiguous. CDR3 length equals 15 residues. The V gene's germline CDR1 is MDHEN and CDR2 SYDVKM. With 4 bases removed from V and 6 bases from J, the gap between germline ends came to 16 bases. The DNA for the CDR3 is TGTGCCAGCAGTTCCCCGGAGACCAAACTAAACATTCAGTACTTC. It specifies CASSSPETKLNIQYF.

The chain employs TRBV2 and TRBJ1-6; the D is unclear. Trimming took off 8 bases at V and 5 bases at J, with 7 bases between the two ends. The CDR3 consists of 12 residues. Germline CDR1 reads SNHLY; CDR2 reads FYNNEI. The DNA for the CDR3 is TGTGCCAGCGCTGGGAATAATTCACCCCTCCACTTT. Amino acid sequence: CASAGNNSPLHF.